A single sample gave rise to the 5 T cell receptor beta chains below, sequenced in a study of cytomegalovirus exposure and HLA in healthy donors. PCR employed 60 Vbeta and 13 Jbeta primers. Measured with immunoSEQ multiplex PCR; TCRdb has only the in-frame clones, and not every one. This sample has 130,000 to 150,000 clones, with approximately 80% found just once. Source material: PBMCs. The receptors originated from a middle-aged woman in good health and CMV-seronegative.

The chain links TRBV5-1 to TRBJ2-2; 7 nucleotides line up with TRBD1. Germline values: CDR1 SGHRS, CDR2 YFSETQ. V trimming: 4 bases; J trimming: 5 bases; junction bases outside the gene matches: 8. CDR3 length: 15 amino acids. CDR3 amino acids: CASSIEGARTGELFF. CDR3 coding DNA: TGCGCCAGCAGCATTGAGGGGGCAAGGACCGGGGAGCTGTTTTTT.

V is TRBV7-9 and J is TRBJ2-1; 9 bases fit TRBD1. The CDR3 totals 15 residues. Germline values: CDR1 SEHNR, CDR2 FQNEAQ (reference sequence). V lost 7 bases to trimming and J lost 9 bases; unmatched junction nucleotides: 13. The DNA of the CDR3 is TGTGCCAGCACTGGGGCCGTTGGGACAGGGATTGAGCAGTTCTTC. The encoded protein is CASTGAVGTGIEQFF. The full variable domain, its missing parts supplied by reference TRBV7-9 and TRBJ2-1, is DTGVSQNPRHKITKRGQNVTFRCDPISEHNRLYWYRQTLGQGPEFLTYFQNEAQLEKSRLLSDRFSAERPKGSFSTLEIQRTEQGDSAMYLCASTGAVGTGIEQFFGPGTRLTVL.

The V gene is TRBV6-1, the J gene TRBJ1-2; 8 bases map to TRBD1. The CDR3 extends over 14 amino acids. The V gene's germline CDR1 is MNHNS and CDR2 SASEGT. With 6 bases clipped from V and 1 base from J, the junction kept 4 bases outside the gene matches. This CDR3 reads CASRTTGDNYGYTF. CDR3 in DNA: TGTGCCAGCAGGACGACAGGGGATAACTATGGCTACACCTTC.

The V gene is TRBV5-6, the J gene TRBJ2-5; D is possibly TRBD2 (6 bases). The CDR3 runs to 15 residues. V shed 4 bases and J shed 4 bases, with 17 bases lying between them. Germline CDR1 SGHDT, CDR2 YYEEEE. The CDR3 spells CASSRWDSGGETQYF. CDR3 nucleotides: TGTGCCAGCAGCCGCTGGGACTCCGGGGGAGAGACCCAGTACTTC.

The chain recombines TRBV11-2 with TRBJ2-5, with 8 bases lining up with TRBD2. With 6 bases clipped from V and 3 bases from J, the junction kept 6 bases outside the gene matches. The CDR3 totals 14 residues. CDR1 is SGHAT and CDR2 is FQNNGV in the germline V gene. The CDR3 sequence: CASSRLAIKETQYF. As DNA, the CDR3 is TGTGCCAGCAGTCGACTAGCGATAAAAGAGACCCAGTACTTC.